These 11 T cell receptor beta chains share one sample of origin, sequenced in a study of CD8+ T cells in alopecia areata. RNA was extracted and reverse transcribed into cDNA as the sequencing template. This table comes from immunoSEQ multiplex PCR, and its TCRdb copy is limited to in-frame clones, with some not included. Here the sample spans 130,000 to 150,000 clones, 40% to 50% being singletons. The specimen was CD4+ T cells sorted from blood. These receptors all come from a human donor with alopecia areata.

The chain couples TRBV30 to TRBJ2-3; D is undetermined. The V and J ends lost 4 bases and 1 base respectively, with 9 bases between them. The CDR3 loop spans 13 amino acids. Germline V gene lookup returns CDR1 GTSNPN and CDR2 SVGIG (reference sequence). CDR3 nucleotide sequence: TGTGCCTGGATAGCCTCCGGCACAGATACGCAGTATTTT. It translates to CAWIASGTDTQYF.

This clone was seen a few times. The gene calls are TRBV7-9 and TRBJ2-5; a weak D match, TRBD2 (5 bases). The CDR3 has 13 residues. CDR1 and CDR2 (germline): SEHNR, FQNEAQ (reference sequence). V was trimmed by 7 bases and J by 2 bases, leaving 11 bases between them. The CDR3 nucleotides are TGTGCCAGCACCCTAACGGGACAAGAGACCCAGTACTTC. Protein sequence: CASTLTGQETQYF.

Remarks on this clone: The sample contains more than one DNA sequence encoding this CDR3. This chain joins TRBV5-1 and TRBJ1-1, with 7 bases aligning to TRBD1. The CDR3 has 14 residues. V gave up 1 base and J gave up 4 bases; unmatched junction bases: 4. CDR1 and CDR2 (germline): SGHRS, YFSETQ. CDR3 amino acids: CASSLNRGFTEAFF. The CDR3 DNA follows: TGCGCCAGCAGCTTGAACAGGGGCTTCACTGAAGCTTTCTTT. Drawing the rest from reference TRBV5-1 and TRBJ1-1, the complete variable domain is KAGVTQTPRYLIKTRGQQVTLSCSPISGHRSVSWYQQTPGQGLQFLFEYFSETQRNKGNFPGRFSGRQFSNSRSEMNVSTLELGDSALYLCASSLNRGFTEAFFGQGTRLTVV.

The chain carries TRBV28 and TRBJ2-7; weak D call: TRBD1 (6 bases). V lost 2 bases to trimming and J lost 7 bases, with 18 bases between them. The CDR3 sequence is 15 residues long. CDR1 is MDHEN, CDR2 SYDVKM, per germline. CDR3 DNA sequence: TGTGCCAGCAGTTTAGCTTCCAGGGGCGCTCGGGAGCAGTACTTC. It encodes CASSLASRGAREQYF.

The chain joins TRBV5-4 to TRBJ2-7; the match to TRBD2 covers 11 bases. The germline V gene encodes CDR1 SGHNT and CDR2 YYREEE (reference sequence). The CDR3 runs to 14 residues. The V segment lost 4 bases and the J segment 8 bases; nucleotides outside the gene matches: 8. DNA for the CDR3: TGTGCCAGCAGCAATAGCGGGAGGGCCGAACAGCAGTACTTC. It codes for CASSNSGRAEQQYF.

The V gene is TRBV29-1, the J gene TRBJ1-1; perhaps TRBD1 as D (5 bases). Trimming pared 1 base from V and 3 bases from J, leaving 18 bases between. Germline assignment: CDR1 SQVTM and CDR2 ANQGSEA. The CDR3 is 16 residues long. CDR3 sequence: CSVEGQSSRVDTEAFF. The CDR3 DNA sequence: TGCAGCGTTGAAGGACAGTCATCAAGAGTGGACACTGAAGCTTTCTTT.

This clone was picked up one time. The chain has TRBV18 and TRBJ2-1; TRBD2 matches at 11 bases. The germline V gene has CDR1 KGHSH and CDR2 LQKENI. V dropped 3 bases and J dropped 10; count of bases not matched to a gene: 11. The CDR3 consists of 16 residues. The CDR3 loop reads CASSPPGLAAAQEQFF. CDR3 in DNA: TGTGCCAGCTCACCTCCGGGACTAGCGGCGGCACAGGAGCAGTTCTTC.

Here the CDR3 DNA reads TGTGCCAGCAGTTTAGACAGGGGCTGGACTGAAGCTTTCTTT. As protein: CASSLDRGWTEAFF. The J gene is TRBJ1-1, the V gene TRBV6-5; 8 bases are shared with TRBD1. This CDR3 comprises 14 residues. CDR1 and CDR2 (germline): MNHEY, SVGAGI. V gave up 4 bases and J gave up 5 bases; unmatched junction bases: 6.

This chain links TRBV7-9 with TRBJ2-1; D perhaps matches TRBD1 (6 bases). The V and J ends lost 5 bases and 12 bases respectively, with 20 bases between them. The CDR3 contains 14 residues. The germline V gene encodes CDR1 SEHNR and CDR2 FQNEAQ (reference sequence). CDR3 sequence reads: CASSPQTGLIGQFF. CDR3 nucleotide sequence: TGTGCCAGCAGCCCTCAGACAGGTTTAATAGGGCAGTTCTTC.

The CDR3 here is CATSREQGDNEKLFF. In DNA, the CDR3 is TGTGCCACCAGCAGGGAACAGGGAGACAATGAAAAACTGTTTTTT. The chain recombines TRBV15 with TRBJ1-4; D may be TRBD1 (6 bases). The CDR3 contains 15 residues. Germline values: CDR1 LNHNV, CDR2 YYDKDF (reference sequence). The germline V and J ends were trimmed by 3 bases and 5 bases, with 13 bases remaining between them.

This clone was counted between two and nine times. The gene calls are TRBV6-6 and TRBJ1-1; 9 nucleotides line up with TRBD1. The CDR3 has 16 amino acids. V was pared by 7 bases and J by 6 bases, with 15 bases of the junction left unmatched. Germline loops: CDR1 MNHNY, CDR2 SVGAGI (reference sequence). The CDR3 sequence is CASNNPDRGFTSEAFF. The CDR3, as DNA: TGTGCCAGCAATAATCCGGACAGGGGATTTACTTCTGAAGCTTTCTTT.